The 30 T cell receptor beta chains given below trace back to one sample, sequenced in a study of read filtering for tumor transcriptome and immune sequencing. This library used roughly 0.4 ug RNA and molecular barcoded adaptors spanning alpha/delta and beta/gamma chains. Each CDR3 protein gets one entry after TCRdb re-called the reads with MiXCR. Here the sample spans 40,000 to 50,000 distinct CDR3 sequences, roughly 18% being singletons. Sample: a population of CD138-negative cells sorted from bone marrow. Receptor source: a donor over 35 with multiple myeloma.

The chain couples TRBV12-3 or TRBV12-4 to TRBJ2-7, with D possibly being TRBD1 or TRBD2 (5 bases each). The CDR3 extends over 14 amino acids. The V and J ends lost 6 bases and 7 bases respectively, with 19 bases between them. The CDR3 nucleotides read TGTGCCAGCAGATTGACAAGAGGGCCAGGGGAGCAGTACTTC. Translation: CASRLTRGPGEQYF.

This clonotype was counted at least ten times. V usage is TRBV19 and J usage is TRBJ2-7, with TRBD1 identical over 7 bases. CDR1 and CDR2 (germline): LNHDA, SQIVND (reference sequence). Unmatched junction bases numbered 7, after V lost 7 bases and J lost 1 base. The length of the CDR3 is 14 residues. CDR3 DNA: TGTGCCAGTAACCAACGGACAGGTTCCTACGAGCAGTACTTC. It is translated as CASNQRTGSYEQYF.

This clonotype has a count of ten or more. The genes are TRBV20-1 and TRBJ2-7; D possibly corresponds to TRBD2 (6 bases). This CDR3 has 15 amino acids. The germline V and J ends were trimmed by 3 bases and 0 bases, with 15 bases remaining between them. In germline, CDR1 is DFQATT, CDR2 SNEGSKA (reference sequence). CDR3 bases: TGCAGTGCTAGTATGTTGCCTAGCGTCTCCTACGAGCAGTACTTC. Translating gives CSASMLPSVSYEQYF.

Points on this clonotype: Just one base apart from a much larger clone, this may be a read error. The DNA for the CDR3 is TGTGTCAGCAGCTCCCAGGCGGGGCGGAAGCCCGGGGAGCTGTTTTTT. Its translation: CVSSSQAGRKPGELFF. The gene calls are TRBV7-8 and TRBJ2-2; D is perhaps TRBD2 (6 bases). CDR1 and CDR2 from the germline V gene are SGHVS and FQNEAQ. The CDR3 is 16 residues long.

This clonotype has a count of ten or more. The genes are TRBV20-1 and TRBJ2-7; 9 nucleotides align to TRBD1. J lost 6 bases, V lost 6 bases, and 6 bases had no gene match. Germline assignment: CDR1 DFQATT and CDR2 SNEGSKA (reference sequence). The CDR3 covers 12 residues. The CDR3 DNA reads TGCAGTGCAAGGACAGGGGTGGCCGAGCAGTACTTC. It translates to CSARTGVAEQYF.

This clonotype has at least ten counts. The rearrangement links TRBV18 to TRBJ1-1; no clear D. There are 15 residues in the CDR3. Germline assignment: CDR1 KGHSH and CDR2 LQKENI. The V end was cut by 5 bases, the J end by 5 bases, with 18 bases between. This CDR3 reads CASSEDQAMRTEAFF. The CDR3 nucleotides are TGTGCCAGCTCAGAAGACCAGGCCATGCGTACTGAAGCTTTCTTT. The full variable domain, its missing parts supplied by reference TRBV18 and TRBJ1-1, is NAGVMQNPRHLVRRRGQEARLRCSPMKGHSHVYWYRQLPEEGLKFMVYLQKENIIDESGMPKERFSAEFPKEGPSILRIQQVVRGDSAAYFCASSEDQAMRTEAFFGQGTRLTVV.

This clonotype was observed many times. This chain connects TRBV3-1 to TRBJ1-1; D is unresolved. Germline CDR1 reads LGHDT; CDR2 reads YNNKEL (reference sequence). This CDR3 comprises 15 residues. The V end lost 0 bases, the J end lost 0 bases, and 8 bases lay between the germline ends. CDR3 sequence (DNA): TGTGCCAGCAGCCAAGAGGCCAGCTTGAACACTGAAGCTTTCTTT. The encoded protein is CASSQEASLNTEAFF. The complete variable domain, with remaining parts taken from reference TRBV3-1 and TRBJ1-1, reads DTAVSQTPKYLVTQMGNDKSIKCEQNLGHDTMYWYKQDSKKFLKIMFSYNNKELIINETVPNRFSPKSPDKAHLNLHINSLELGDSAVYFCASSQEASLNTEAFFGQGTRLTVV.

This clonotype was observed at least ten times. V and J are TRBV2 and TRBJ2-7; D gene ambiguous. With 7 bases removed from V and 6 bases from J, the gap between germline ends came to 7 bases. The CDR3 is 10 amino acids. From germline, CDR1 is SNHLY and CDR2 FYNNEI. The DNA of the CDR3 is TGTGCCAGCACGGGCGGCGAGCAGTACTTC. Translating it yields CASTGGEQYF.

With regard to this clonotype: A much larger clone sits a single nucleotide away, making a read error possible. The chain uses TRBV29-1 and TRBJ2-2; the match to TRBD2 covers 9 bases. With V trimmed by 4 bases and J by 6 bases, 9 bases remained unmatched. This CDR3 comprises 15 residues. Germline V gives CDR1 SQVTM, CDR2 ANQGSEA. This CDR3 reads CSVGGAGGPAGELFF. In DNA form, the CDR3 reads TGCAGCGTTGGAGGCGCGGGAGGGCCTGCCGGGGAGCTGTTTTTT.

This clonotype was counted only a few times. This sequence joins TRBV11-2 and TRBJ2-7; D is ambiguous. The CDR3 sequence is 12 residues long. From germline, CDR1 is SGHAT and CDR2 FQNNGV. Trimming removed 5 bases at V and 3 bases at J, with 8 bases between. The CDR3 reads CASSVTRYEQYF. DNA of the CDR3: TGTGCCAGCAGCGTAACGCGCTACGAGCAGTACTTC.

This clonotype was recorded at least ten times. CDR3 nucleotides: TGTGCCACCAGGGGCGGGAGGTTTGTGTATGAGCAGTTCTTC. Its translation is CATRGGRFVYEQFF. The chain recombines TRBV27 with TRBJ2-1; 8 bases fit TRBD2. This CDR3 comprises 14 residues. Germline trimming cut 10 bases from V and 8 bases from J; bases unmatched to any gene: 13. Germline-derived CDR1 and CDR2 are MNHEY and SMNVEV (reference sequence).

This clonotype was observed a handful of times. This may arise from a read error, as a much more abundant clone is one base away. V gene TRBV14 combines with J gene TRBJ1-1; perhaps TRBD1 as D (6 bases). The CDR3 is 18 amino acids. Germline values: CDR1 SGHDN, CDR2 FVKESK. The CDR3 sequence: CACSHLSTGLKRNTEAFF. Written as DNA, the CDR3 is TGTGCCTGCAGCCACCTATCGACAGGACTAAAACGGAACACTGAAGCTTTCTTT. The full variable domain, completed using reference TRBV14 and TRBJ1-1, is EAGVTQFPSHSVIEKGQTVTLRCDPISGHDNLYWYRRVMGKEIKFLLHFVKESKQDESGMPNNRFLAERTGGTYSTLKVQPAELEDSGVYFCACSHLSTGLKRNTEAFFGQGTRLTVV.

This clonotype has a handful of counts. This rearrangement joins TRBV21-1 to TRBJ2-7. TRBV21-1 counts as a pseudogene. This CDR3 has 14 amino acids. The CDR3 DNA follows: TGTGCCAGCAGCAAAAAAGTTCCGGCCTACGAGCAGTACTTC. This translates into CASSKKVPAYEQYF.

In this sample, this clonotype turned up a few times. V and J are TRBV20-1 and TRBJ2-5; D could derive from TRBD1 or TRBD2 (6 bases each). This CDR3 comprises 16 residues. Between the trimmed V and J ends, which lost 7 bases and 0 bases, there was a span of 21 bases. Germline CDR1 is DFQATT and CDR2 is SNEGSKA (reference sequence). CDR3 region: CSVRGTGGGYQETQYF. The DNA for the CDR3 is TGCAGTGTGAGGGGAACAGGAGGGGGTTACCAAGAGACCCAGTACTTC.

The rearrangement uses TRBV24-1 and TRBJ2-5; weak D call: TRBD2 (7 bases). The CDR3 contains 14 residues. V was clipped by 4 bases and J by 10 bases, with 18 bases between them. CDR1 and CDR2 (germline): KGHDR, SFDVKD. CDR3 sequence reads: CATSEGGAVDGQYF. CDR3 nucleotides: TGTGCCACCAGTGAGGGGGGGGCGGTTGATGGCCAGTACTTC.

Of note for this clonotype: A much larger clone sits a single nucleotide away, making a read error possible. The genes are TRBV19 and TRBJ1-3; D unresolved. CDR1 is LNHDA and CDR2 is SQIVND in the germline V gene (reference sequence). The ends were cut back, 3 bases at V and 1 base at J, with 13 bases in the middle. The CDR3 is 16 amino acids. The chain's CDR3 is CASSMGGPVSGNTIYF. DNA of the CDR3: TGTGCCAGTAGTATGGGAGGGCCCGTGTCTGGAAACACCATATATTTT.

In its sample, this clonotype was seen many times. The CDR3 DNA sequence: TGTGCCAGCAGCTTGGACGGGGTAGGAGGGCAAGAGACCCAGTACTTC. This gives the protein CASSLDGVGGQETQYF. V and J are TRBV5-5 and TRBJ2-5, with D maybe TRBD2 (6 bases). V was cut by 0 bases and J by 2 bases, with 14 bases left in between. The CDR3 spans 16 residues. Germline-derived CDR1 and CDR2 are SGHKS and YYEKEE (reference sequence).

This chain connects TRBV5-1 to TRBJ1-2; 7 positions match TRBD1. V dropped 5 bases and J dropped 3; count of bases not matched to a gene: 4. The CDR3 loop spans 13 amino acids. Germline assignment: CDR1 SGHRS and CDR2 YFSETQ. CDR3 residues: CASSTGVYYGYTF. The CDR3 nucleotides read TGCGCCAGCAGTACAGGGGTCTACTATGGCTACACCTTC.

This clonotype came up many times. The chain uses TRBV19 and TRBJ2-1; tentatively, D is TRBD2 (6 bases). Looked up from germline, CDR1 is LNHDA and CDR2 is SQIVND (reference sequence). This CDR3 is built from 14 residues. Between the trimmed V and J ends, which lost 6 bases and 1 base, there was a span of 10 bases. The CDR3 bases are TGTGCCAGTAGAGTCGCGGGATCCTACAATGAGCAGTTCTTC. It is translated as CASRVAGSYNEQFF. Full variable domain (remainder filled in from reference TRBV19 and TRBJ2-1): DGGITQSPKYLFRKEGQNVTLSCEQNLNHDAMYWYRQDPGQGLRLIYYSQIVNDFQKGDIAEGYSVSREKKESFPLTVTSAQKNPTAFYLCASRVAGSYNEQFFGPGTRLTVL.

This clonotype was counted between two and nine times. The chain joins TRBV6-5 to TRBJ2-5; 14 positions agree with TRBD2. The junction had 10 bases not matched to a gene; V was cut back by 4 bases and J by 9 bases. This CDR3 has 16 residues. The germline gives CDR1 MNHEY, CDR2 SVGAGI. In DNA form, the CDR3 reads TGTGCCAGCAGTTTCACCGGGACTAGCGGGAGTAACCCCCAGTACTTC. Protein product: CASSFTGTSGSNPQYF.

This clonotype was counted at least ten times. This chain links TRBV7-3 with TRBJ1-1, with D perhaps matching TRBD1 (6 bases). There are 15 residues in the CDR3. From germline, CDR1 is SGHTA and CDR2 FQGTGA. V was pared by 5 bases and J by 0 bases, with 13 bases between. The CDR3 nucleotides are TGTGCCAGCAGCCCCGGGGGCATATTGAACACTGAAGCTTTCTTT. Its translation: CASSPGGILNTEAFF.

The V gene is TRBV3-1, the J gene TRBJ2-1, with no clear D. The CDR3 loop spans 13 amino acids. Looked up from germline, CDR1 is LGHDT and CDR2 is YNNKEL (reference sequence). V was trimmed by 0 bases and J by 12 bases, leaving 12 bases between them. CDR3 residues: CASSQDGPHGQFF. In nucleotides, the CDR3 is TGTGCCAGCAGCCAAGATGGACCCCATGGGCAGTTCTTC.

This chain connects TRBV5-1 to TRBJ1-1, with D unresolved. CDR3 length equals 13 residues. V lost 7 bases and J lost 5, with 15 bases in between. In germline, CDR1 is SGHRS, CDR2 YFSETQ. This chain's CDR3 is CASAREGATEAFF. The CDR3 DNA is TGCGCCAGCGCGAGGGAGGGCGCGACTGAAGCTTTCTTT. Variable domain in full (rest from reference TRBV5-1 and TRBJ1-1): KAGVTQTPRYLIKTRGQQVTLSCSPISGHRSVSWYQQTPGQGLQFLFEYFSETQRNKGNFPGRFSGRQFSNSRSEMNVSTLELGDSALYLCASAREGATEAFFGQGTRLTVV.

Details on this clonotype: A much bigger clone sits one base away, suggesting this may be a read error. The chain links TRBV5-1 to TRBJ2-5, with a possible D match to TRBD2 (5 bases). The CDR3 extends over 12 amino acids. The germline V gene has CDR1 SGHRS and CDR2 YFSETQ. CDR3 sequence (DNA): TGCGCCAACAGCCATCTAGCTGAGACCCAGTACTTC. Its protein product is CANSHLAETQYF. Full variable domain (rest looked up from reference TRBV5-1 and TRBJ2-5): KAGVTQTPRYLIKTRGQQVTLSCSPISGHRSVSWYQQTPGQGLQFLFEYFSETQRNKGNFPGRFSGRQFSNSRSEMNVSTLELGDSALYLCANSHLAETQYFGPGTRLLVL.

This clonotype was recorded only once. This may be a read error: a much more frequent sequence differs by one nucleotide. J is TRBJ2-7 and V is TRBV11-2; no clear D. CDR1 is SGHAT, CDR2 FQNNGV, per germline. The CDR3 has 15 amino acids. V lost 4 bases, J lost 2 bases, and 15 bases lay in between. CDR3 in DNA: TGTGCCAGCAGCTACTACTCCGGCAGAACCTACGAGCAGTACTTC. It translates to CASSYYSGRTYEQYF. The whole variable domain, remainder taken from reference TRBV11-2 and TRBJ2-7, is EAGVAQSPRYKIIEKRQSVAFWCNPISGHATLYWYQQILGQGPKLLIQFQNNGVVDDSQLPKDRFSAERLKGVDSTLKIQPAKLEDSAVYLCASSYYSGRTYEQYFGPGTRLTVT.

This clonotype came up many times. The J gene is TRBJ2-1, the V gene TRBV7-8, with D perhaps assigned TRBD1 or TRBD2 (5 bases each). This CDR3 has 12 amino acids. The germline gives CDR1 SGHVS, CDR2 FQNEAQ. Trimming stripped 4 bases from V and 9 bases from J, with 10 bases between. The CDR3 protein is CASSSLRGEQFF. The CDR3 DNA is TGTGCCAGCAGCTCATTGAGGGGTGAGCAGTTCTTC.

This clonotype was picked up many times. The chain links TRBV29-1 to TRBJ2-1, with 8 bases identical to TRBD2. Germline trimming cut 4 bases from V and 9 bases from J; bases unmatched to any gene: 11. Germline lookup yields CDR1 SQVTM and CDR2 ANQGSEA. The CDR3 loop spans 14 amino acids. The DNA of the CDR3 is TGCAGCGTTGCTGCGGGGAGGACTAGCTCTGAGCAGTTCTTC. Translation: CSVAAGRTSSEQFF.

This clonotype occurred many times. The V call is TRBV20-1, the J call TRBJ1-5, with D uncertain. Germline loops: CDR1 DFQATT, CDR2 SNEGSKA (reference sequence). Between the trimmed V and J ends, which lost 1 base and 3 bases, there was a span of 7 bases. The CDR3 sequence is 13 residues long. The DNA of the CDR3 is TGCAGTGCTAGAGGTAGGATCAATCAGCCCCAGCATTTT. Protein sequence: CSARGRINQPQHF.

This clonotype was found many times. This chain links TRBV11-2 with TRBJ2-7; TRBD1 aligns across 8 bases. This CDR3 has 17 amino acids. Trimming cost V 5 bases and J 3 bases; bases outside gene matches: 15. Germline values: CDR1 SGHAT, CDR2 FQNNGV. The CDR3 bases are TGTGCCAGCAGCCGGAGGCATCCGACTGGGACAGGCTACGAGCAGTACTTC. It is translated as CASSRRHPTGTGYEQYF.

This chain links TRBV29-1 with TRBJ2-1; weak D call: TRBD1 (5 bases). This CDR3 spans 18 amino acids. Germline-derived CDR1 and CDR2 are SQVTM and ANQGSEA. The V end was cut by 5 bases, the J end by 12 bases, with 35 bases between. CDR3 sequence reads: CSVQGVLIKGQPGNGQFF. In DNA, the CDR3 is TGCAGCGTTCAGGGTGTTCTTATTAAAGGTCAACCTGGCAACGGGCAGTTCTTC.